One and the same sample provided the 21 T cell receptor beta chains below, sequenced in a study of shared clonotypes between healthy human individuals. CD8 cells classed as naive were CD45RO-negative and positively selected for CCR7, excluding terminally differentiated effector memory CD45RA+ cells. Assay: immunoSEQ multiplex PCR; the TCRdb copy retains only in-frame clones and omits some. The table has millions of clones, about 92% seen once. Sequences were obtained from naive CD8+ T cells from PBMCs. These receptors were obtained from a young man in good health. Some clones in this sample may be carry-over from other donors' samples.

The chain recombines TRBV5-1 with TRBJ2-2, with D uncertain. The CDR3 length is 12 residues. Germline values: CDR1 SGHRS, CDR2 YFSETQ. Trimming pared 5 bases from V and 4 bases from J, leaving 6 bases between. The CDR3 DNA is TGCGCCAGCAGAATTAGCACCGGGGAGCTGTTTTTT. Residues: CASRISTGELFF.

V usage is TRBV5-1 and J usage is TRBJ1-2, with TRBD1 matching over 7 bases. CDR3 length equals 16 residues. V shed 5 bases, J shed 6 bases, and the junction held 16 bases outside the gene matches. The germline V gene has CDR1 SGHRS and CDR2 YFSETQ. This chain's CDR3 is CASSPNPGGHQDGYTF. DNA for the CDR3: TGCGCCAGCAGTCCAAACCCAGGGGGGCATCAAGATGGCTACACCTTC.

This sequence joins TRBV9 and TRBJ2-2; weak D call: TRBD2 (6 bases). The length of the CDR3 is 16 residues. Germline CDR1 SGDLS, CDR2 YYNGEE. V dropped 4 bases and J dropped 2 bases, with 15 bases sitting between them. DNA of the CDR3: TGTGCCAGCAGCCCCCACAGCGGGTTAAACACCGGGGAGCTGTTTTTT. It encodes CASSPHSGLNTGELFF.

CDR3 nucleotide sequence: TGTGCCACTCGGCCGCTCTGGGACACCATATATTTT. Its protein product is CATRPLWDTIYF. The J gene is TRBJ1-3, the V gene TRBV28; D not resolved. Per the germline V gene, CDR1 is MDHEN and CDR2 is SYDVKM. The CDR3 extends over 12 amino acids. The V end was cut by 10 bases, the J end by 8 bases, with 15 bases between.

The V gene is TRBV27, the J gene TRBJ1-1, with 7 bases lining up with TRBD1. With V trimmed by 5 bases and J by 0 bases, 15 bases remained unmatched. The CDR3 runs to 18 residues. Looked up from germline, CDR1 is MNHEY and CDR2 is SMNVEV (reference sequence). DNA of the CDR3: TGTGCCAGCAGTACGACAGGGATGGGGCCCCTAATGAACACTGAAGCTTTCTTT. Its protein is CASSTTGMGPLMNTEAFF.

The rearrangement links TRBV19 to TRBJ2-1; tentative D call: TRBD2 (6 bases). The CDR3 is 14 residues long. V was clipped by 3 bases and J by 3 bases, with 9 bases between them. Germline assignment: CDR1 LNHDA and CDR2 SQIVND (reference sequence). The CDR3 loop reads CASSIRENYNEQFF. The CDR3 DNA reads TGTGCCAGTAGTATTCGGGAGAACTACAATGAGCAGTTCTTC.

This sequence joins TRBV30 and TRBJ2-7; no definite D call. In germline, CDR1 is GTSNPN, CDR2 SVGIG (reference sequence). The CDR3 is 13 residues long. V gave up 0 bases and J gave up 0 bases, with 6 bases separating them. The DNA for the CDR3 is TGTGCCTGGAGTGTAAGGGCCTCCTACGAGCAGTACTTC. It yields the protein CAWSVRASYEQYF.

This clone occurred once. CDR3 coding DNA: TGCGCCAGCAGCCGCCCCGAGGGACAGATCAATCAGCCCCAGCATTTT. Protein sequence: CASSRPEGQINQPQHF. The chain combines TRBV4-3 with TRBJ1-5; 7 positions agree with TRBD1. The ends lost 4 bases at V and 3 bases at J; junction bases unmatched: 9. Germline V gives CDR1 LGHNA, CDR2 YSLEER. This CDR3 region has 16 residues.

On this clone itself: Within the sample, other DNA sequences also encode this same CDR3. V is TRBV28 and J is TRBJ2-7, with unresolved D. The CDR3 totals 14 residues. The V gene's germline CDR1 is MDHEN and CDR2 SYDVKM. The V gene lost 0 bases and the J gene lost 1 base, with 7 bases spanning the gap. CDR3 sequence: CASSLWGRSYEQYF. In DNA form, the CDR3 reads TGTGCCAGCAGTTTATGGGGCAGATCCTACGAGCAGTACTTC.

The chain joins TRBV29-1 to TRBJ2-7; a weak D match, TRBD1 (5 bases). With 3 bases removed from V and 1 base from J, the gap between germline ends came to 10 bases. This CDR3 is built from 13 residues. The germline V gene has CDR1 SQVTM and CDR2 ANQGSEA. The CDR3 sequence is CSVEAGKSYEQYF. CDR3 in DNA: TGCAGCGTTGAGGCAGGGAAGTCCTACGAGCAGTACTTC.

The V and J genes are TRBV5-8 and TRBJ2-3; D is possibly TRBD2 (6 bases). V gave up 2 bases and J gave up 7 bases, with 17 bases separating them. The CDR3 totals 15 residues. CDR1 is SGHTS and CDR2 is YDEGEE in the germline V gene. CDR3 loop: CASSFGGKWWYTQYF. CDR3 DNA sequence: TGTGCCAGCAGCTTTGGCGGGAAGTGGTGGTATACGCAGTATTTT.

The CDR3 DNA reads TGTGCCAGCAGGAAAGGACTAGCGTTGTACTTC. Translation: CASRKGLALYF. The chain employs TRBV28 and TRBJ2-7, with TRBD2 matching 9 bases. This CDR3 is 11 amino acids long. From germline, CDR1 is MDHEN and CDR2 SYDVKM. V shed 6 bases, J shed 12 bases, and the junction held 6 bases outside the gene matches.

The rearrangement links TRBV29-1 to TRBJ2-3; a possible D gene is TRBD2 (6 bases). In germline, CDR1 is SQVTM, CDR2 ANQGSEA. The ends were cut back, 4 bases at V and 0 bases at J, with 17 bases in the middle. The CDR3 length is 16 residues. The CDR3 nucleotides read TGCAGCGTTGGGGCTCATAGCGGAGTTAGCACAGATACGCAGTATTTT. As protein: CSVGAHSGVSTDTQYF.

This chain links TRBV7-9 with TRBJ2-1; TRBD2 matches 7 bases. Per the germline V gene, CDR1 is SEHNR and CDR2 is FQNEAQ (reference sequence). J was trimmed by 5 bases and V by 3 bases; bases with no gene match: 13. The CDR3 has 17 residues. The CDR3, as DNA: TGTGCCAGCAGCTTCCGGGTGGGGGGGATGCTGGACAATGAGCAGTTCTTC. Protein product: CASSFRVGGMLDNEQFF. Supplemented by reference TRBV7-9 and TRBJ2-1, the full variable domain reads DTGVSQNPRHKITKRGQNVTFRCDPISEHNRLYWYRQTLGQGPEFLTYFQNEAQLEKSRLLSDRFSAERPKGSFSTLEIQRTEQGDSAMYLCASSFRVGGMLDNEQFFGPGTRLTVL.

This chain links TRBV2 with TRBJ1-4; 8 bases fit TRBD1. Looked up from germline, CDR1 is SNHLY and CDR2 is FYNNEI. V was pared by 6 bases and J by 3 bases, with 12 bases of the junction left unmatched. This CDR3 has 17 residues. The CDR3 spells CASSERTGRAANEKLFF. The DNA of the CDR3 is TGTGCCAGCAGCGAGAGGACAGGGAGGGCGGCTAATGAAAAACTGTTTTTT.

The rearrangement links TRBV28 to TRBJ2-7, with 7 positions matching TRBD2. The CDR3 has 18 residues. After removal of 3 bases from V and 3 bases from J, the junction contained 17 bases not matched to a gene. Germline loops: CDR1 MDHEN, CDR2 SYDVKM. CDR3 protein: CASSFGALELAENYEQYF. The CDR3 DNA follows: TGTGCCAGCAGTTTCGGAGCTTTGGAGCTAGCGGAAAACTACGAGCAGTACTTC.

In DNA form, the CDR3 reads TGTGCCAGCAGTTACGGGACAGACGATACCGGGGAGCTGTTTTTT. It specifies CASSYGTDDTGELFF. J is TRBJ2-2 and V is TRBV6-5; 7 bases are shared with TRBD1. CDR3 length: 15 amino acids. CDR1 MNHEY and CDR2 SVGAGI come from the germline V gene. Trimming removed 2 bases from V and 5 bases from J; junction bases left unmatched: 5.

Comment on this clone: This sample also contains other DNA sequences that code for the same CDR3. The chain couples TRBV9 to TRBJ2-1, with 10 bases fitting TRBD2. V shed 4 bases, J shed 3 bases, and the junction held 1 base outside the gene matches. There are 14 residues in the CDR3. Per germline, CDR1 SGDLS and CDR2 YYNGEE. The CDR3 DNA is TGTGCCAGCAGCCCTAGCGGGAGCTACAATGAGCAGTTCTTC. Translating it yields CASSPSGSYNEQFF.

This clone has only a few counts. The chain links TRBV5-6 to TRBJ1-1, with a weak D call TRBD1 (5 bases). The ends were cut back, 0 bases at V and 6 bases at J, with 9 bases in the middle. The CDR3 consists of 13 residues. From germline, CDR1 is SGHDT and CDR2 YYEEEE. The CDR3 reads CASSLVGGAEAFF. The CDR3 DNA reads as TGTGCCAGCAGCTTGGTCGGGGGTGCTGAAGCTTTCTTT.

The rearrangement joins TRBV27 to TRBJ1-2; a weak D match, TRBD1 (6 bases). The CDR3 sequence is 14 residues long. The V gene's germline CDR1 is MNHEY and CDR2 SMNVEV (reference sequence). Trimming cost V 4 bases and J 0 bases, with 9 bases left between them. The CDR3 sequence is CASSSQGSNYGYTF. In DNA, the CDR3 is TGTGCCAGCAGTTCACAGGGTTCTAACTATGGCTACACCTTC.

The chain is built from TRBV7-3 and TRBJ2-1; maybe TRBD1 (5 bases). V shed 0 bases and J shed 3 bases, with 9 bases lying between them. Germline V gene sequence: CDR1 SGHTA, CDR2 FQGTGA. CDR3 length: 15 residues. In nucleotides, the CDR3 is TGTGCCAGCAGCTTAACCCCAGGGTTCTACAATGAGCAGTTCTTC. Translated: CASSLTPGFYNEQFF.